The 21 T cell receptor beta chains below come from one sample, sequenced in a study of human T cells and chemical hapten exposure. Via MiXCR, TCRdb re-called the RACE reads, giving one row per CDR3 protein. Of more than 250,000 distinct CDR3 sequences in the sample, approximately 8% were seen once. Documented time point: pre-sensitization, week 0. Treatment of the sample: therapeutic diphenylcyclopropenone sensitization with weekly scalp DPC. The source material was whole blood, sampled in connection with sensitization to the hapten diphenylcyclopropenone (DPC). The receptors come from a young man with alopecia areata. Some clones in this sample may be carry-over from other donors' samples.

The chain combines TRBV12-3 or TRBV12-4 with TRBJ1-5; possible D gene TRBD1, 5 bases. V was trimmed by 5 bases and J by 2 bases, leaving 10 bases between them. The CDR3 is made up of 14 amino acids. The CDR3 sequence is CASSAGRGNQPQHF. For the CDR3, the DNA is TGTGCCAGCAGTGCAGGGAGGGGCAATCAGCCCCAGCATTTT.

This clonotype came up a few times. This sequence joins TRBV7-2 and TRBJ1-5, with unresolved D. Trimming removed 2 bases from V and 3 bases from J, with 11 bases in between. The CDR3 spans 15 residues. Germline CDR1 reads SGHTA; CDR2 reads FQGNSA. The DNA for the CDR3 is TGTGCCAGCAGCTTATCCGGGAGGACCAATCAGCCCCAGCATTTT. Translation gives CASSLSGRTNQPQHF.

This clonotype was seen only a few times. This sequence joins TRBV4-1 and TRBJ1-2, with a weak D call TRBD1 (6 bases). Per germline, CDR1 MGHRA and CDR2 YSYEKL. The V end was cut by 0 bases, the J end by 4 bases, with 15 bases between. This CDR3 spans 16 amino acids. The CDR3 sequence is CASSQEDSLILYGYTF. The DNA of the CDR3 is TGCGCCAGCAGCCAAGAGGACAGCCTCATTCTCTATGGCTACACCTTC.

This clonotype was observed a few times. The gene calls are TRBV15 and TRBJ2-5, with D unclear. The CDR3 extends over 13 amino acids. Germline V gene lookup returns CDR1 LNHNV and CDR2 YYDKDF (reference sequence). V dropped 3 bases and J dropped 1 base, with 6 bases sitting between them. The DNA for the CDR3 is TGTGCCACCAGCAGGGGGTTCCAAGAGACCCAGTACTTC. It yields the protein CATSRGFQETQYF.

The gene calls are TRBV10-3 and TRBJ2-1, with 13 bases matching TRBD2. CDR3 length: 16 residues. V trimming: 7 bases; J trimming: 4 bases; junction bases outside the gene matches: 7. Germline CDR1 and CDR2: ENHRY and SYGVKD. CDR3 loop: CAITDGLAGDYNEQFF. In DNA form, the CDR3 reads TGTGCCATCACCGACGGACTAGCGGGGGATTACAATGAGCAGTTCTTC.

The chain is built from TRBV5-5 and TRBJ1-1; TRBD1 agrees at 8 bases. The CDR3 loop spans 16 amino acids. From germline, CDR1 is SGHKS and CDR2 YYEKEE (reference sequence). With V trimmed by 5 bases and J by 1 base, 10 bases remained unmatched. CDR3 coding DNA: TGTGCCAGCAGAGTGGACGGAGGGACAGGGAACACTGAAGCTTTCTTT. This translates into CASRVDGGTGNTEAFF.

A few counts support this clonotype. V is TRBV27 and J is TRBJ2-1; no clear D. V dropped 7 bases and J dropped 0 bases, with 13 bases sitting between them. Germline CDR1 is MNHEY and CDR2 is SMNVEV (reference sequence). CDR3 length: 15 amino acids. CDR3 amino acids: CASTQTRRSYNEQFF. The CDR3 DNA reads TGTGCCAGCACCCAGACCCGCCGCTCCTACAATGAGCAGTTCTTC.

This clonotype was counted many times. The V call is TRBV11-2, the J call TRBJ2-1; TRBD1 is a possible D gene (5 bases). The CDR3 is 12 residues long. Per germline, CDR1 SGHAT and CDR2 FQNNGV. The V end was cut by 3 bases, the J end by 9 bases, with 9 bases between. In nucleotides, the CDR3 is TGTGCCAGCAGCTTTGGGGCAGCTGAGCAGTTCTTC. This translates into CASSFGAAEQFF.

Here the CDR3 reads CASSLASYRAQETQYF. CDR3 in DNA: TGTGCCAGCAGCTTAGCTTCTTACAGGGCTCAAGAGACCCAGTACTTC. This chain links TRBV7-2 with TRBJ2-5, with a possible D match to TRBD1 (6 bases). The germline CDR1 and CDR2 sequences are SGHTA and FQGNSA. The CDR3 has 16 amino acids. Trimming pared 0 bases from V and 2 bases from J, leaving 13 bases between. Using reference TRBV7-2 and TRBJ2-5 for the parts outside the CDR3, the full variable domain is GAGVSQSPSNKVTEKGKDVELRCDPISGHTALYWYRQSLGQGLEFLIYFQGNSAPDKSGLPSDRFSAERTGGSVSTLTIQRTQQEDSAVYLCASSLASYRAQETQYFGPGTRLLVL.

This chain links TRBV4-3 with TRBJ2-2; the D is unclear. The ends were cut back, 5 bases at V and 1 base at J, with 11 bases in the middle. This CDR3 region has 15 residues. Germline lookup yields CDR1 LGHNA and CDR2 YSLEER. CDR3 sequence (DNA): TGCGCCAGCAGCGGTCAACGAGAGAACACCGGGGAGCTGTTTTTT. Translated, it gives CASSGQRENTGELFF.

This clonotype has at least ten counts. The gene calls are TRBV7-9 and TRBJ2-5; no definite D call. This CDR3 spans 15 amino acids. CDR1 and CDR2 from the germline V gene are SEHNR and FQNEAQ (reference sequence). Trimming took off 0 bases at V and 2 bases at J, with 10 bases between the two ends. In DNA form, the CDR3 reads TGTGCCAGCAGCTTAGCCGGTCCGAAGCAAGAGACCCAGTACTTC. Translation: CASSLAGPKQETQYF.

This clonotype has a handful of counts. The gene calls are TRBV11-2 and TRBJ2-3; no clear D gene. The length of the CDR3 is 14 residues. Germline V gene data show CDR1 as SGHAT and CDR2 as FQNNGV. V was shortened by 2 bases and J by 6 bases, with 12 bases between the two germline ends. CDR3 protein: CASSLITRVDTQYF. DNA of the CDR3: TGTGCCAGCAGCTTAATTACAAGGGTCGATACGCAGTATTTT.

This clonotype was counted ten times or more. The chain couples TRBV20-1 to TRBJ1-1, with TRBD1 matching over 8 bases. Germline V gene lookup returns CDR1 DFQATT and CDR2 SNEGSKA (reference sequence). The V segment lost 5 bases and the J segment 8 bases; nucleotides outside the gene matches: 10. This CDR3 comprises 13 residues. The chain's CDR3 is CSAYGTGRGEAFF. The CDR3 DNA sequence: TGCAGTGCTTACGGGACAGGTAGGGGGGAAGCTTTCTTT.

This clonotype was counted only a few times. The J gene is TRBJ2-7, the V gene TRBV4-2; the D is unclear. The CDR3 runs to 16 residues. The V gene's germline CDR1 is LGHNA and CDR2 YNFKEQ. Trimming pared 0 bases from V and 4 bases from J, leaving 16 bases between. CDR3 amino acids: CASSQDVDTQGYEQYF. The CDR3 DNA reads as TGTGCCAGCAGCCAAGATGTAGACACACAAGGATACGAGCAGTACTTC.

V is TRBV28 and J is TRBJ1-1, with a tentative D call TRBD1 (5 bases). In germline, CDR1 is MDHEN, CDR2 SYDVKM. Trimming stripped 5 bases from V and 11 bases from J, with 21 bases between. CDR3 length equals 14 residues. The CDR3 spells CASSPPGTAREAFF. CDR3 nucleotide sequence: TGTGCCAGCAGTCCGCCCGGGACGGCCCGGGAGGCTTTCTTT. Supplemented by reference TRBV28 and TRBJ1-1, the full variable domain reads DVKVTQSSRYLVKRTGEKVFLECVQDMDHENMFWYRQDPGLGLRLIYFSYDVKMKEKGDIPEGYSVSREKKERFSLILESASTNQTSMYLCASSPPGTAREAFFGQGTRLTVV.

The gene calls are TRBV5-1 and TRBJ2-7; no clear D gene. V lost 0 bases, J lost 6 bases, and 10 bases lay in between. This CDR3 spans 13 amino acids. Germline V CDR1 and CDR2: SGHRS, YFSETQ. The CDR3 DNA reads TGCGCCAGCAGCTTGGGGGCGGATTCCGAGCAGTACTTC. It translates to CASSLGADSEQYF.

This chain links TRBV28 with TRBJ2-2; D perhaps matches TRBD2 (5 bases). The CDR3 has 14 residues. Trimming removed 6 bases at V and 3 bases at J, with 11 bases between. CDR1 and CDR2 from the germline V gene are MDHEN and SYDVKM. CDR3 DNA sequence: TGTGCCAGCAGGCCGGACTTGTACACCGGGGAGCTGTTTTTT. Its protein product is CASRPDLYTGELFF.

This clonotype came up a few times. The V and J genes are TRBV6-2 or TRBV6-3 and TRBJ1-5; 9 positions agree with TRBD1. The germline V gene has CDR1 MNHEY and CDR2 SVGEGT. The length of the CDR3 is 16 residues. V was pared by 6 bases and J by 0 bases, with 6 bases of the junction left unmatched. In DNA form, the CDR3 reads TGTGCCAGCAGCCGACGGACAGGGGATAGCAATCAGCCCCAGCATTTT. Residues: CASSRRTGDSNQPQHF.

In its sample, this clonotype was seen a few times. This chain uses TRBV6-5 with TRBJ1-1; D is unclear. CDR1 and CDR2 (germline): MNHEY, SVGAGI. V was shortened by 0 bases and J by 0 bases, with 8 bases between the two germline ends. The CDR3 has 15 amino acids. CDR3 bases: TGTGCCAGCAGTTACTCGATAGGGATGAACACTGAAGCTTTCTTT. Translation gives CASSYSIGMNTEAFF.

This clonotype was detected only a few times. The rearrangement links TRBV25-1 to TRBJ2-3; possibly TRBD1 or TRBD2 for D (5 bases each). Germline CDR1 is MGHDK and CDR2 is SYGVNS. This CDR3 has 16 residues. The V end was cut by 2 bases, the J end by 2 bases, with 14 bases between. CDR3 bases: TGTGCCAGCAGTGAAATCCGGGGCAAAAACACAGATACGCAGTATTTT. Translating gives CASSEIRGKNTDTQYF.

This clonotype showed up just a few times. The chain uses TRBV2 and TRBJ1-1; no clear D. V was trimmed by 7 bases and J by 0 bases, leaving 15 bases between them. CDR1 and CDR2 (germline): SNHLY, FYNNEI. The CDR3 contains 15 residues. CDR3 residues: CASISQPTMNTEAFF. CDR3 coding DNA: TGTGCCAGCATCTCGCAGCCAACTATGAACACTGAAGCTTTCTTT.